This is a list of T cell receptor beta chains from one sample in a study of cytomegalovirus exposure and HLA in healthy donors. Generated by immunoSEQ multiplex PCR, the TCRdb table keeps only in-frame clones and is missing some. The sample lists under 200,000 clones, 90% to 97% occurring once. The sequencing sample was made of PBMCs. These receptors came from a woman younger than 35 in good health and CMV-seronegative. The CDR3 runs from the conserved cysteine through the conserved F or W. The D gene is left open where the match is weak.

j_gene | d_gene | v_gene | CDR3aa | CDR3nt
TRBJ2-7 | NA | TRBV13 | CASSLGTAPLSYEQYF | TGTGCCAGCAGCTTAGGGACAGCGCCCCTCTCCTACGAGCAGTACTTC
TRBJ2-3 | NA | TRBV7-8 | CASSAQGSGTQYF | TGTGCCAGCAGCGCCCAGGGGTCGGGTACGCAGTATTTT
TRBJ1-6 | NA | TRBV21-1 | CASSKDEPNSPLHF | TGTGCCAGCAGCAAAGACGAGCCGAATTCACCCCTCCACTTT
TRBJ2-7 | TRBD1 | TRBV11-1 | CASSLRDSLTYEQYF | TGTGCCAGCAGCTTAAGGGACAGCCTTACCTACGAGCAGTACTTC
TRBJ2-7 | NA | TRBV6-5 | CASSSRIGAYEQYF | TGTGCCAGCAGTTCAAGAATAGGGGCCTACGAGCAGTACTTC
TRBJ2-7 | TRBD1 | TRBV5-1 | CASSATGQLTYEQYF | TGCGCCAGCAGCGCGACGGGACAGCTCACCTACGAGCAGTACTTC
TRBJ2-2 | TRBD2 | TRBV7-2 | CASSFLGLPSGGELFF | TGTGCCAGCAGCTTTCTGGGACTCCCTAGCGGCGGGGAGCTGTTTTTT
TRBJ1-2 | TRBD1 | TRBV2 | CASSEIMGQGDGYTF | TGTGCCAGCAGTGAAATTATGGGACAGGGGGATGGCTACACCTTC
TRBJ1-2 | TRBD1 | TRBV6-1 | CASSEDAVQGRIYGYTF | TGTGCCAGCAGTGAAGACGCAGTACAGGGGCGGATCTATGGCTACACCTTC
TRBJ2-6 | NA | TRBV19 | CASSLQASGANVLTF | TGTGCCAGTAGTTTACAGGCCTCTGGGGCCAACGTCCTGACTTTC
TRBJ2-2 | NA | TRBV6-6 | CASSYEHTGELFF | TGTGCCAGCAGTTACGAGCACACCGGGGAGCTGTTTTTT